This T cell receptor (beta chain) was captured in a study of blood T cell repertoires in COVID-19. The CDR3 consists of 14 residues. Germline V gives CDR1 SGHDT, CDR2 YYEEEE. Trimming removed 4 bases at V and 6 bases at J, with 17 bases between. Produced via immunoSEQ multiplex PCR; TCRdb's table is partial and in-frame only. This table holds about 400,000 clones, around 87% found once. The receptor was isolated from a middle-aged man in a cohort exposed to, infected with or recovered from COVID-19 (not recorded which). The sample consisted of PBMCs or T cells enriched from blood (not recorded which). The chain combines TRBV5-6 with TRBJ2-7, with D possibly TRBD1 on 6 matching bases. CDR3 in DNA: TGTGCCAGCAGCCGCAGGGGCGAGGCTCGCGAGCAGTACTTC. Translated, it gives CASSRRGEAREQYF.